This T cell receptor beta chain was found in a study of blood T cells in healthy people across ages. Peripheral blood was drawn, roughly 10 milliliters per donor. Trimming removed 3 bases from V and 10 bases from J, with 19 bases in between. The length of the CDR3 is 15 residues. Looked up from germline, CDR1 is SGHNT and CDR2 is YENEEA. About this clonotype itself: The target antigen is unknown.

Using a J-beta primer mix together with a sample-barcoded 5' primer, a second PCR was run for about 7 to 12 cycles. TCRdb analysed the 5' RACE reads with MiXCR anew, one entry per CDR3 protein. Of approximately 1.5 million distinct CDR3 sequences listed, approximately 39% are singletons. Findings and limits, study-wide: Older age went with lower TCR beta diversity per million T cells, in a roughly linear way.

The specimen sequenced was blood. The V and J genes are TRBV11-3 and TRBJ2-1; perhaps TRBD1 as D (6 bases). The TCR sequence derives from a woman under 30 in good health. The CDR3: CASSFSGARGVEQFF. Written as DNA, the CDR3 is TGTGCCAGCAGCTTTTCAGGGGCAAGAGGAGTGGAGCAGTTCTTC.